This T cell receptor beta chain stems from a study of CD8+CD57+ T cells in acquired aplastic anemia. Study results and limitations: Patients and controls turned out to have 25 to 30 CD8+ CDR3 sequences in common. Patients carried CD8+CD57+ cells that were less diverse than their total CD4+ and CD8+ pools.

The use of genomic DNA as template underpinned the TCR beta VDJ and CDR3 profiling. TCRdb redid the calling of the reads with MiXCR, one entry per CDR3 protein. The sample lists some 20,000 distinct CDR3 sequences; approximately 39% were seen once. V was trimmed by 4 bases and J by 5 bases, leaving 15 bases between them. The CDR3 runs 14 residues. CDR1 and CDR2 (germline): MDHEN, SYDVKM. An expansion of CD8+CD57+ cells by flow cytometry had been shown in patients chosen for sequencing. The authors sequenced CD8+CD57+ effector memory cells as well, from 2 of 12 patients. Patients had not yet gotten any therapy when their blood was taken for sampling. This clonotype was counted a few times. Its target is not known.

The specimen was CD8+CD57+ T cells sorted from PBMCs. Subset reported: bead-enriched CD8+CD57+ effector memory T cells from SAA patients. The clonotype comes from a human donor with aplastic anemia. The gene calls are TRBV28 and TRBJ2-7; D is unresolved. CDR3 nucleotide sequence: TGTGCCAGCAGTTCTCGGTCCAGGTATGACGAGCAGTACTTC. Amino acid sequence: CASSSRSRYDEQYF.